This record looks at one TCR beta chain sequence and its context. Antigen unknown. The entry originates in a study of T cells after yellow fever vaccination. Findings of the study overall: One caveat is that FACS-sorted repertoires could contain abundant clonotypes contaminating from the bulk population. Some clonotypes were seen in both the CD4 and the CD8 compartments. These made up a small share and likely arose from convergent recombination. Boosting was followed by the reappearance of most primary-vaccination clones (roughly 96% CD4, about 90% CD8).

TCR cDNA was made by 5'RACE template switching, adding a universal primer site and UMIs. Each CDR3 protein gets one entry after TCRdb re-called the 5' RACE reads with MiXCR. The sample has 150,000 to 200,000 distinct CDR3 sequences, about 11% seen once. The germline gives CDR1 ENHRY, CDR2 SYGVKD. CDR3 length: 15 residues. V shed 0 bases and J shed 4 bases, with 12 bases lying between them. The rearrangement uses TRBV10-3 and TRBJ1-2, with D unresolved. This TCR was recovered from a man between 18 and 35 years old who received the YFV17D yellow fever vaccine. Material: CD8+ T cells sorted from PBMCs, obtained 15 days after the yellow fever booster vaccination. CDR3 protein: CAISESFRDAYGYTF. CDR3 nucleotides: TGTGCCATCAGTGAGTCTTTTAGAGACGCCTATGGCTACACCTTC.